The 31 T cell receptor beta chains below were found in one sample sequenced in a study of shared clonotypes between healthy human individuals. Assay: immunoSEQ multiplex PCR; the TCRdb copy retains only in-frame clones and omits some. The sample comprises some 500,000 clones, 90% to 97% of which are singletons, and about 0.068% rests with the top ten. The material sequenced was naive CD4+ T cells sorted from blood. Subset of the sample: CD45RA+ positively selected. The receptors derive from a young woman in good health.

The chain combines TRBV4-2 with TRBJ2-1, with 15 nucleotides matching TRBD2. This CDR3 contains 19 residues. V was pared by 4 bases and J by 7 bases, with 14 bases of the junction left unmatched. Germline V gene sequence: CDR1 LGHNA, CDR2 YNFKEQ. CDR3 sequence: CASSLQQGLAGGSGNEQFF. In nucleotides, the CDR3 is TGTGCCAGCAGCCTACAACAGGGACTAGCGGGAGGTTCGGGAAATGAGCAGTTCTTC.

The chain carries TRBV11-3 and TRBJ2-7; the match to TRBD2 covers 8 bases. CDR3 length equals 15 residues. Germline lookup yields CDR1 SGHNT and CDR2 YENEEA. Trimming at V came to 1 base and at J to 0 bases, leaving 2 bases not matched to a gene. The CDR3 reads CASSLGGTSSYEQYF. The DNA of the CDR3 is TGTGCCAGCAGCTTAGGAGGGACTAGCTCCTACGAGCAGTACTTC.

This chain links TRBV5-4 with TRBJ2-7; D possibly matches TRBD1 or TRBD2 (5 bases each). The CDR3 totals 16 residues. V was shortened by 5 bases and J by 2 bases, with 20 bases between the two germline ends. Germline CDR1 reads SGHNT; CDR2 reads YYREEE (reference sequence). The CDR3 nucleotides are TGTGCCAGCAGTTCCGATCCGGGACGGTCGACCTACGAGCAGTACTTC. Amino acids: CASSSDPGRSTYEQYF.

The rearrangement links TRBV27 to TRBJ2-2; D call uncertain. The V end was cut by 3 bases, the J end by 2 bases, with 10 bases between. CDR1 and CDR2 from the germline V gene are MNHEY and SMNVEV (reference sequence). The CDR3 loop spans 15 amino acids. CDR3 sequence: CASSFLGRNTGELFF. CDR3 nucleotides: TGTGCCAGCAGTTTTTTAGGTCGTAACACCGGGGAGCTGTTTTTT.

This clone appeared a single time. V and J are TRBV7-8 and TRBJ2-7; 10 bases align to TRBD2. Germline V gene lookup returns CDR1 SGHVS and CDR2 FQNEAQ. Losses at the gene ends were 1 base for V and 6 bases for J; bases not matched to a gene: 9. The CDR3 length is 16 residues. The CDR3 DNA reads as TGTGCCAGCAGCTTAGGAAGTATAGCGGGAGGTGGCGAGCAGTACTTC. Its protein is CASSLGSIAGGGEQYF.

As DNA, the CDR3 is TGTGCCAGCACCCAACGGCAGGGAAATCAGCCCCAGCATTTT. Translated, it gives CASTQRQGNQPQHF. The chain recombines TRBV6-5 with TRBJ1-5; maybe TRBD1 (5 bases). The CDR3 extends over 14 amino acids. V shed 7 bases and J shed 4 bases, with 14 bases lying between them. From germline, CDR1 is MNHEY and CDR2 SVGAGI.

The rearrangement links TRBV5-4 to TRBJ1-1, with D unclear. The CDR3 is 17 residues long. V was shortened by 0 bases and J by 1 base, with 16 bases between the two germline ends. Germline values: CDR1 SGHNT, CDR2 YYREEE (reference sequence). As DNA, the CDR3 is TGTGCCAGCAGCTTGGCCCTCGGGCGGTTGGGGAACACTGAAGCTTTCTTT. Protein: CASSLALGRLGNTEAFF.

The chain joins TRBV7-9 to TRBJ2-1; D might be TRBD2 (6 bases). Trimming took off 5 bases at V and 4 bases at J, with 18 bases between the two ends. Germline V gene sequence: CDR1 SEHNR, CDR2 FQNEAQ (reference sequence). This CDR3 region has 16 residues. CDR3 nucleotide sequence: TGTGCCAGCAGCCCCCTCGCGGGACCAAGTTACAATGAGCAGTTCTTC. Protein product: CASSPLAGPSYNEQFF.

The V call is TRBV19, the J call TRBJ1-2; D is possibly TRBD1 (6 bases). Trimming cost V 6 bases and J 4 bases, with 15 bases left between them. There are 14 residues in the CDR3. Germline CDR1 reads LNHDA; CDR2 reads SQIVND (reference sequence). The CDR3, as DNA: TGTGCCAGTAGACATCGCAGGGGCGGCTATGGCTACACCTTC. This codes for CASRHRRGGYGYTF. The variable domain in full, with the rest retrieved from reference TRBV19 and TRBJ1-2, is DGGITQSPKYLFRKEGQNVTLSCEQNLNHDAMYWYRQDPGQGLRLIYYSQIVNDFQKGDIAEGYSVSREKKESFPLTVTSAQKNPTAFYLCASRHRRGGYGYTFGSGTRLTVV.

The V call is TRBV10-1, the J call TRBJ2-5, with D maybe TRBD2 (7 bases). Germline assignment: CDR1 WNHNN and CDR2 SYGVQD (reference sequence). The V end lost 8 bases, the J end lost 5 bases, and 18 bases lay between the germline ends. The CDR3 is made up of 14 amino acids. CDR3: CASSGGVDLETQYF. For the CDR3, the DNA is TGCGCCAGCTCGGGGGGCGTAGATTTGGAGACCCAGTACTTC.

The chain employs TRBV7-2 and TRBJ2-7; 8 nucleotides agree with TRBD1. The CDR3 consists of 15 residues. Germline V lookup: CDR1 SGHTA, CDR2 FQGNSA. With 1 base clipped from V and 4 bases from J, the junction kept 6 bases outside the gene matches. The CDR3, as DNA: TGTGCCAGCAGCTTAGTCAGGGGGCGCCAATACGAGCAGTACTTC. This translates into CASSLVRGRQYEQYF.

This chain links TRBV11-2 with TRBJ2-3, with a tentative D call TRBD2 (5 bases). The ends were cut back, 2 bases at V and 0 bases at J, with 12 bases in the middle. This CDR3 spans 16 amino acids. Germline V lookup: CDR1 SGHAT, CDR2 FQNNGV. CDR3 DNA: TGTGCCAGCAGCTTATCAGGAGGTACTAGCACAGATACGCAGTATTTT. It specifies CASSLSGGTSTDTQYF.

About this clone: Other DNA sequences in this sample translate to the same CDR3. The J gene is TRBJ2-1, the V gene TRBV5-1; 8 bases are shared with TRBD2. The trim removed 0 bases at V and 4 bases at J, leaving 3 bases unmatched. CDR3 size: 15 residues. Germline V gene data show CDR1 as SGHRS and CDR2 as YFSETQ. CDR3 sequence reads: CASSLASGGYNEQFF. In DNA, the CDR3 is TGCGCCAGCAGCTTGGCCAGCGGGGGTTACAATGAGCAGTTCTTC.

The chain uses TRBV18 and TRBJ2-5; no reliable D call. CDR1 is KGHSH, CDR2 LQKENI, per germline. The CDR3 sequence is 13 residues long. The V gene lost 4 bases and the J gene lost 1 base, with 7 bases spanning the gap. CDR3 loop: CASSLHAQETQYF. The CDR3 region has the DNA TGTGCCAGCTCACTTCACGCCCAAGAGACCCAGTACTTC.

The CDR3 sequence: CASTYVGGGGTEAFF. CDR3 nucleotide sequence: TGTGCCAGCACCTATGTTGGGGGTGGGGGAACTGAAGCTTTCTTT. V usage is TRBV6-5 and J usage is TRBJ1-1; possibly TRBD1 for D (5 bases). V dropped 7 bases and J dropped 5 bases, with 20 bases sitting between them. The CDR3 sequence is 15 residues long. The V gene's germline CDR1 is MNHEY and CDR2 SVGAGI.

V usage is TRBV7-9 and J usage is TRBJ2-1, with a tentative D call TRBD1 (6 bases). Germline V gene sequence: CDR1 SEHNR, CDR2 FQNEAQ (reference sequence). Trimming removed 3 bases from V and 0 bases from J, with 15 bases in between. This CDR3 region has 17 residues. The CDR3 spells CASSFRAPGHSYNEQFF. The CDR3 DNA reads TGTGCCAGCAGCTTTCGGGCCCCGGGACACTCCTACAATGAGCAGTTCTTC.

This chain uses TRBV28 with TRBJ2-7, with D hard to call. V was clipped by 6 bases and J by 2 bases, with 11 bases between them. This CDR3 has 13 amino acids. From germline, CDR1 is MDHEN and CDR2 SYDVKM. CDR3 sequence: CASRIRAAYEQYF. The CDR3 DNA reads TGTGCCAGCAGAATCCGCGCAGCCTACGAGCAGTACTTC.

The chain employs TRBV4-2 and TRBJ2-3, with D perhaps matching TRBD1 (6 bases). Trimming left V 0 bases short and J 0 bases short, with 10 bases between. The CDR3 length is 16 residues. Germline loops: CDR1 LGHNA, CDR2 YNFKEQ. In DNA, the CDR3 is TGTGCCAGCAGCCAAGATTTGGGGGCTAGCACAGATACGCAGTATTTT. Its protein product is CASSQDLGASTDTQYF.

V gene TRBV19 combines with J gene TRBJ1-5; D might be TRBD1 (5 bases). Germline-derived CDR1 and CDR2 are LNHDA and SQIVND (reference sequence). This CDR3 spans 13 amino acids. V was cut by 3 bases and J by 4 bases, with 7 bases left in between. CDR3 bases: TGTGCCAGTAGTATCTCAGGGAATCAGCCCCAGCATTTT. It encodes CASSISGNQPQHF.

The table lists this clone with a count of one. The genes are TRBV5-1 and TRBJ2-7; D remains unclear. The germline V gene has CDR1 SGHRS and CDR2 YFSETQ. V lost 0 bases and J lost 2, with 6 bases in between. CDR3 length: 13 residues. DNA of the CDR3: TGCGCCAGCAGCTTGGTGAGCACCTACGAGCAGTACTTC. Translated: CASSLVSTYEQYF.

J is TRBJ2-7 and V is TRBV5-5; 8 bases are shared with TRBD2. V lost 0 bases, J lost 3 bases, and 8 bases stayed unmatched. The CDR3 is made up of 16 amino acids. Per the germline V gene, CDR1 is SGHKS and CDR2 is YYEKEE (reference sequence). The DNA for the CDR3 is TGTGCCAGCAGCTTGGACCTAACCCGGGGGGGCTACGAGCAGTACTTC. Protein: CASSLDLTRGGYEQYF.

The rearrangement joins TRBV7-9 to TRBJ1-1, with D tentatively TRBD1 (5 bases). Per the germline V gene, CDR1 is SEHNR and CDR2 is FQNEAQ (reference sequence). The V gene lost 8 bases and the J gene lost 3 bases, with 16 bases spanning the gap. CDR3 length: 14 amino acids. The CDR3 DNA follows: TGTGCCAGCGGGGCCCCCATAAGTGACACTGAAGCTTTCTTT. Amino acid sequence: CASGAPISDTEAFF.

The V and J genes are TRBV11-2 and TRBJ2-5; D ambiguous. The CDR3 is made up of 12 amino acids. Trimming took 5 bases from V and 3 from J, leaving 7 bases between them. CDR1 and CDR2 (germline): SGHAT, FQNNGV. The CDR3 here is CASSGPEETQYF. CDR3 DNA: TGTGCCAGCAGCGGTCCCGAAGAGACCCAGTACTTC.

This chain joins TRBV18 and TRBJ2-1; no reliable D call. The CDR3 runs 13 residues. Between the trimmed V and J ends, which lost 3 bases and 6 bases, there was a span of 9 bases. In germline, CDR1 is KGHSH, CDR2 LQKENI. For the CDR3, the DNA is TGTGCCAGCTCACCTGACGCGCTCAATGAGCAGTTCTTC. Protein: CASSPDALNEQFF.

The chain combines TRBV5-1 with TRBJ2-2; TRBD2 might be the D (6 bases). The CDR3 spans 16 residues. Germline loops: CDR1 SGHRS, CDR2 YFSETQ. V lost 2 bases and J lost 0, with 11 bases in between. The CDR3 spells CASSFVTGANTGELFF. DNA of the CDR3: TGCGCCAGCAGCTTCGTGACGGGAGCGAACACCGGGGAGCTGTTTTTT.

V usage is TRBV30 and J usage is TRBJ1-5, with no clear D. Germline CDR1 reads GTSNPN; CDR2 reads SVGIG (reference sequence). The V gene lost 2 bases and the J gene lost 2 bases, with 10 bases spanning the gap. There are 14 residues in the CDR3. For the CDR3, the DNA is TGTGCCTGGAGTAGGCTAGGTGGCAATCAGCCCCAGCATTTT. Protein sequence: CAWSRLGGNQPQHF. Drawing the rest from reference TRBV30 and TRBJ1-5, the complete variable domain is SQTIHQWPATLVQPVGSPLSLECTVEGTSNPNLYWYRQAAGRGLQLLFYSVGIGQISSEVPQNLSASRPQDRQFILSSKKLLLSDSGFYLCAWSRLGGNQPQHFGDGTRLSIL.

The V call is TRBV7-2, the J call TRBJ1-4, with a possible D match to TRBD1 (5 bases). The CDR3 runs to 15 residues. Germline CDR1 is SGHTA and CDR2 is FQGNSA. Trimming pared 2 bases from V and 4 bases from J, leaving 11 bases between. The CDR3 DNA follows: TGTGCCAGCAGCTTACCGCCGGGGCATAATGAAAAACTGTTTTTT. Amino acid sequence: CASSLPPGHNEKLFF.

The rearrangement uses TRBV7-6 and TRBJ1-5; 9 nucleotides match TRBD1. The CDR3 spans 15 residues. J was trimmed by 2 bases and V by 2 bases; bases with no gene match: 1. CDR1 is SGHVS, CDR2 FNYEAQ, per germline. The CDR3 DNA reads TGTGCCAGCAGCTTACGGACAGGGGGCAATCAGCCCCAGCATTTT. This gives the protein CASSLRTGGNQPQHF.

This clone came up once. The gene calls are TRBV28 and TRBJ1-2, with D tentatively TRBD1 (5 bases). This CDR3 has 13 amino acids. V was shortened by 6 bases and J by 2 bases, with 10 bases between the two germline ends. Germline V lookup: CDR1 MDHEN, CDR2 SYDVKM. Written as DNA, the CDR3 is TGTGCCAGCAGCCCCCAGGGAAACTATGGCTACACCTTC. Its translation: CASSPQGNYGYTF.

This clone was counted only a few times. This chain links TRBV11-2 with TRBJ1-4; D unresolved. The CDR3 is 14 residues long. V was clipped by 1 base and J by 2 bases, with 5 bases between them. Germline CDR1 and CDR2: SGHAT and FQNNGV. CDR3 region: CASSLGATNEKLFF. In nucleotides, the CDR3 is TGTGCCAGCAGCTTAGGGGCGACTAATGAAAAACTGTTTTTT.

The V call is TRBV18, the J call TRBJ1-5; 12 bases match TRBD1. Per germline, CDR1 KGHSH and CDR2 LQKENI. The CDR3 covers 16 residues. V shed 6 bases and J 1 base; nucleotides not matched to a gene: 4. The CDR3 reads CASSPGQGASNQPQHF. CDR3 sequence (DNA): TGTGCCAGCTCCCCGGGACAGGGGGCAAGCAATCAGCCCCAGCATTTT.